The following is a T cell receptor beta chain sequence with its context. This clonotype was counted at least ten times. The antigen it recognizes is unknown. Per-nucleotide qualities are absent, and no much larger clonotype sits a single base away. The sample belongs to a study of T cells in Graves' hyperthyroidism and ophthalmopathy (dated by TCRdb to about 2019). With respect to the entire study: Peripheral blood was sampled at the time of initial diagnosis, prior to any treatment. A discovery cohort of roughly 100 patients, approximately 45 with Graves' ophthalmopathy and under 60 with stable Graves' hyperthyroidism, was used to find distinguishing TCR V-J signatures. Whether ophthalmopathy could be predicted prospectively was tested in an independent validation cohort made up of about 18 hyperthyroidism patients plus 17 patients who later progressed to ophthalmopathy. The 75 to 100 discovery patients were randomly divided into training and test sets at a 7:3 ratio. The study also compared thyroid tissue and blood T-cell repertoires from a handful of Graves' hyperthyroidism patients. Following sampling, methimazole starting at 30 mg daily was given to hyperthyroidism patients, and high-dose intravenous methylprednisolone was given to ophthalmopathy patients. TCR Vbeta CDR3 sequencing of fewer than 150 peripheral blood samples (around 45 ophthalmopathy, 75 to 85 hyperthyroidism and some 17 progressor patients) is reported in the paper. The paper as a whole reports these results and caveats: Most expanded thyroid clonotypes (frequency above 0.001) were also detected in blood, suggesting blood repertoires may reflect thyroid immune responses. During validation, the model predicted progression to ophthalmopathy a median of around 6 months ahead of onset, with approximately 71% sensitivity and 72% to 80% specificity. Sample size was not statistically predetermined, and investigators were not blinded to group allocation. Ophthalmopathy was separated from stable hyperthyroidism by a 13 V-J signature model, with approximately 85% sensitivity and just over 81% specificity obtained in cross-validation and 80%/75% obtained in testing.

TCR beta CDR3 regions were amplified from RNA transcripts. A first-round RT-PCR of the TCR CDR3 used the HTBI primer set with the Qiagen OneStep RT-PCR kit. A second multiplex PCR round built the libraries, followed by size selection and purification. The libraries were sequenced on an Illumina HiSeq2000 using paired-end 100 bp reads. The published analysis was carried out like this. SOAPnuke was used to process the raw data, removing reads that contained adapters or uncalled bases, had a mean Phred below 15, or lacked an exact match to the constant primer or identifier. COPE v1.2.5 was used to merge the high-quality paired reads, and each unique nucleotide sequence was defined as a clonotype. MiTCR v1.1 was used to align the clonotypes against IMGT TRBV, TRBD and TRBJ reference segments. The analysis included only V-J combinations with a frequency above 0.0001, which together covered 99% to 99.2% of the repertoires. A TCS score was defined as the ratio between F50 (clonal expansion) and ExV (chaos), using BLOSUM62-based TCRdist between CDR3 peptides within each V-J. Welch's t-statistics and random forest reduced roughly 540 V-J features to 13, which were used in a naive Bayes classifier (R e1071). TCRdb reprocessed the public reads (quality trimming at Q25 with fastp, clone calling with MiXCR) and kept in-frame beta chains. Each entry is one CDR3 protein sequence, shown with its most common DNA and genes. In this record, the V and J calls reflect TCRdb's handling and not the investigators' own analysis. Within this sample are fewer than 300,000 distinct CDR3 sequences, with about 15% of them counted one time only. The top ten constitute around 30% of the sample.

V ends up 7 bases short and J 6 bases short, with an unmatched junction base count of 8. From the cysteine up to the phenylalanine, the CDR3 has a length of 13 residues. Just CDR3 DNA is preserved here, 39 bases in frame from base 1. From a lookup of the germline V gene, CDR1 and CDR2 are SGHVS and FQNEAQ. The hyperthyroidism patients were between 18 and 65 years old and newly diagnosed, with a disease duration of less than 2 months. Patients with uncontrolled infections, other autoimmune diseases, pregnancy or lactation were excluded. Clinical symptoms, serum thyroxine and TRAb, thyroid ultrasound, and orbital computed tomography formed the basis for the diagnoses. Blood from progressor patients was drawn when they were first diagnosed with hyperthyroidism, before any ophthalmopathy symptoms appeared. Ficoll-Paque density gradient centrifugation was used to isolate PBMCs from 8.5 to 10 ml of fresh peripheral blood. Progressor patients were defined as those initially diagnosed with Graves' hyperthyroidism in whom ophthalmopathy developed during follow-up. Total RNA was extracted with Trizol reagent, and quality was checked on an Agilent 2100 Bioanalyzer.

Sequencing input: blood. The sequence was obtained from a woman in her forties or fifties with Graves' hyperthyroidism that later progressed to Graves' ophthalmopathy. Rearrangement joined TRBV7-8 to TRBJ2-7, and 8 bases in between align with TRBD1. The CDR3 has the sequence CASKTGEVGEQYF. The nucleotide sequence is given as TGTGCCAGCAAGACAGGGGAGGTAGGCGAGCAGTACTTC.